Shown below are 26 T cell receptor beta chains from a single sample sequenced in a study of technical replicates of blood from a handful of donors. Some clones are missing from TCRdb's copy, which holds only in-frame ones; the method was immunoSEQ multiplex PCR. This sample carries roughly 76,000 clones, 90% to 95% of them seen once, and the ten largest clones take 0.2% to 0.3%. Source material: T cells isolated from PBMCs. These receptors were taken from a human donor in good health.

The rearrangement links TRBV4-2 to TRBJ2-5; 7 bases are shared with TRBD2. Germline V lookup: CDR1 LGHNA, CDR2 YNFKEQ. The CDR3 is 15 residues long. V dropped 3 bases and J dropped 2; count of bases not matched to a gene: 6. CDR3 loop: CASSHRLGGQETQYF. The CDR3 nucleotides are TGTGCCAGCAGCCACCGGCTGGGGGGGCAAGAGACCCAGTACTTC.

The genes are TRBV5-6 and TRBJ2-1, with 7 bases lining up with TRBD2. Germline trimming cut 3 bases from V and 2 bases from J; bases unmatched to any gene: 5. This CDR3 is built from 15 residues. The V gene's germline CDR1 is SGHDT and CDR2 YYEEEE. CDR3 residues: CASSWGGYTYNEQFF. The CDR3 DNA follows: TGTGCCAGCAGCTGGGGGGGGTACACCTACAATGAGCAGTTCTTC.

This clone came up once. The V and J genes are TRBV7-9 and TRBJ1-2; 10 bases align to TRBD1. The CDR3 is 15 amino acids. Germline V lookup: CDR1 SEHNR, CDR2 FQNEAQ (reference sequence). V shed 5 bases and J 6 bases; nucleotides not matched to a gene: 9. DNA for the CDR3: TGTGCCAGCAGCAAGCCTTGGACAGGGGGGAATGGCTACACCTTC. This codes for CASSKPWTGGNGYTF. Full variable domain (rest looked up from reference TRBV7-9 and TRBJ1-2): DTGVSQNPRHKITKRGQNVTFRCDPISEHNRLYWYRQTLGQGPEFLTYFQNEAQLEKSRLLSDRFSAERPKGSFSTLEIQRTEQGDSAMYLCASSKPWTGGNGYTFGSGTRLTVV.

This chain connects TRBV30 to TRBJ2-7; possibly TRBD1 for D (6 bases). The ends were cut back, 3 bases at V and 4 bases at J, with 16 bases in the middle. The CDR3 length is 14 residues. Germline lookup yields CDR1 GTSNPN and CDR2 SVGIG (reference sequence). CDR3 DNA sequence: TGTGCCTGGAGCCCGTTTGGGGGCAGGTACGAGCAGTACTTC. Amino acid sequence: CAWSPFGGRYEQYF. The complete variable domain, with remaining parts taken from reference TRBV30 and TRBJ2-7, reads SQTIHQWPATLVQPVGSPLSLECTVEGTSNPNLYWYRQAAGRGLQLLFYSVGIGQISSEVPQNLSASRPQDRQFILSSKKLLLSDSGFYLCAWSPFGGRYEQYFGPGTRLTVT.

This chain connects TRBV19 to TRBJ2-3; D is possibly TRBD2 (5 bases). The CDR3 is made up of 20 amino acids. The V gene's germline CDR1 is LNHDA and CDR2 SQIVND (reference sequence). V lost 5 bases and J 1 base, leaving 28 bases between the germline ends. CDR3 coding DNA: TGTGCCAGTAGTCCCGCTATGAGCGGCGATCCTCACTGGGGCACAGATACGCAGTATTTT. Its protein is CASSPAMSGDPHWGTDTQYF.

This chain uses TRBV2 with TRBJ1-1; D is undetermined. Trimming removed 2 bases from V and 2 bases from J, with 6 bases in between. The V gene's germline CDR1 is SNHLY and CDR2 FYNNEI. The CDR3 spans 13 residues. The CDR3 nucleotides are TGTGCCAGCAGTGAACTAATTAACACTGAAGCTTTCTTT. Its translation is CASSELINTEAFF.

The V call is TRBV28, the J call TRBJ1-5; 8 positions match TRBD1. V lost 6 bases and J lost 0; bases outside the gene matches: 10. CDR3 length equals 17 residues. Per the germline V gene, CDR1 is MDHEN and CDR2 is SYDVKM. The CDR3 region is CASRPGQAPYSNQPQHF. CDR3 DNA sequence: TGTGCCAGCAGACCGGGACAGGCCCCTTATAGCAATCAGCCCCAGCATTTT. Variable domain in full (rest from reference TRBV28 and TRBJ1-5): DVKVTQSSRYLVKRTGEKVFLECVQDMDHENMFWYRQDPGLGLRLIYFSYDVKMKEKGDIPEGYSVSREKKERFSLILESASTNQTSMYLCASRPGQAPYSNQPQHFGDGTRLSIL.

This clone was observed a single time. The chain couples TRBV12-5 to TRBJ2-2; 9 bases fit TRBD2. CDR1 LGHNT and CDR2 FRNRAP come from the germline V gene. Unmatched junction bases numbered 3, after V lost 0 bases and J lost 1 base. This CDR3 has 17 residues. CDR3 residues: CASGLVASGENTGELFF. CDR3 sequence (DNA): TGTGCTAGTGGTTTGGTAGCTAGCGGGGAGAACACCGGGGAGCTGTTTTTT.

The chain carries TRBV7-3 and TRBJ1-2; 8 positions match TRBD1. Germline V gene sequence: CDR1 SGHTA, CDR2 FQGTGA. This CDR3 spans 16 amino acids. The V segment lost 2 bases and the J segment 6 bases; nucleotides outside the gene matches: 11. Written as DNA, the CDR3 is TGTGCCAGCAGCTTATTGCCAGGGGGCGCTTGGGATGGCTACACCTTC. Translating gives CASSLLPGGAWDGYTF.

The chain employs TRBV7-3 and TRBJ1-1, with D possibly TRBD1 on 5 matching bases. The CDR3 has 12 residues. Germline CDR1 is SGHTA and CDR2 is FQGTGA. The V end was cut by 3 bases, the J end by 6 bases, with 8 bases between. The CDR3 spells CASSFQGSEAFF. CDR3 DNA sequence: TGTGCCAGCAGCTTCCAGGGCTCTGAAGCTTTCTTT.

The V gene is TRBV5-5, the J gene TRBJ1-4, with 12 bases identical to TRBD1. Losses at the gene ends were 4 bases for V and 8 bases for J; bases not matched to a gene: 6. This CDR3 is 15 amino acids long. Germline V lookup: CDR1 SGHKS, CDR2 YYEKEE (reference sequence). The chain's CDR3 is CASSERDRGREKLFF. In nucleotides, the CDR3 is TGTGCCAGCAGCGAACGGGACAGGGGGCGCGAAAAACTGTTTTTT.

This clone was seen only once. This chain uses TRBV27 with TRBJ2-3, with D possibly being TRBD2 (5 bases). Trimming took 1 base from V and 4 from J, leaving 12 bases between them. Germline V gene sequence: CDR1 MNHEY, CDR2 SMNVEV (reference sequence). There are 15 residues in the CDR3. CDR3 protein: CASSLFYRGSDTQYF. As DNA, the CDR3 is TGTGCCAGCAGTTTATTCTATCGGGGTTCAGATACGCAGTATTTT.

The J gene is TRBJ1-5, the V gene TRBV4-2; 9 nucleotides line up with TRBD1. The trim removed 4 bases at V and 4 bases at J, leaving 5 bases unmatched. In germline, CDR1 is LGHNA, CDR2 YNFKEQ. The CDR3 is 15 amino acids. The CDR3 protein is CASSLRDRVNQPQHF. DNA for the CDR3: TGTGCCAGCAGCCTTCGGGACAGGGTTAATCAGCCCCAGCATTTT.

The chain couples TRBV27 to TRBJ2-7; the D gene is possibly TRBD2 (6 bases). Trimming cost V 6 bases and J 3 bases, with 12 bases left between them. The CDR3 has 13 amino acids. Germline V gene sequence: CDR1 MNHEY, CDR2 SMNVEV (reference sequence). CDR3 nucleotides: TGTGCCAGCAGAAGGGTGGACTACTACGAGCAGTACTTC. Translated, it gives CASRRVDYYEQYF.

The chain couples TRBV5-4 to TRBJ2-4; perhaps TRBD1 as D (6 bases). There are 14 residues in the CDR3. V was pared by 3 bases and J by 5 bases, with 12 bases between. Germline V gene sequence: CDR1 SGHNT, CDR2 YYREEE (reference sequence). This chain's CDR3 is CASSSAGEQNIQYF. DNA for the CDR3: TGTGCCAGCAGCTCCGCAGGGGAGCAAAACATTCAGTACTTC. Combining the CDR3 with reference TRBV5-4 and TRBJ2-4 gives the whole variable domain ETGVTQSPTHLIKTRGQQVTLRCSSQSGHNTVSWYQQALGQGPQFIFQYYREEENGRGNFPPRFSGLQFPNYSSELNVNALELDDSALYLCASSSAGEQNIQYFGAGTRLSVL.

V gene TRBV6-1 combines with J gene TRBJ2-1; 10 nucleotides agree with TRBD2. This CDR3 spans 13 amino acids. V trimming: 11 bases; J trimming: 4 bases; junction bases outside the gene matches: 5. Germline CDR1 MNHNS, CDR2 SASEGT. The CDR3: CAGQAGGYNEQFF. CDR3 nucleotides: TGTGCCGGCCAAGCGGGAGGGTACAATGAGCAGTTCTTC.

The chain employs TRBV2 and TRBJ2-1; TRBD1 agrees at 8 bases. The CDR3 covers 15 residues. Trimming took 6 bases from V and 7 from J; bases not matched to a gene: 11. Germline V lookup: CDR1 SNHLY, CDR2 FYNNEI. The CDR3 region is CASRAQGVTTNEQFF. CDR3 nucleotides: TGTGCCAGCAGAGCACAGGGGGTCACTACTAATGAGCAGTTCTTC.

V and J are TRBV5-4 and TRBJ2-2; no definite D call. Germline V lookup: CDR1 SGHNT, CDR2 YYREEE (reference sequence). This CDR3 region has 14 residues. V lost 4 bases and J lost 6, with 13 bases in between. CDR3 sequence: CASSPVEAAGELFF. The CDR3 nucleotides are TGTGCCAGCAGCCCGGTAGAGGCGGCCGGGGAGCTGTTTTTT.

V is TRBV5-1 and J is TRBJ1-3; D is possibly TRBD1 (6 bases). Germline V gives CDR1 SGHRS, CDR2 YFSETQ. Trimming left V 5 bases short and J 4 bases short, with 19 bases between. The CDR3 is made up of 16 amino acids. CDR3 coding DNA: TGCGCCAGCAGACAGAAAGTACAGGGAAGAGGAAACACCATATATTTT. It yields the protein CASRQKVQGRGNTIYF.

The J gene is TRBJ1-1, the V gene TRBV7-9; 9 bases are shared with TRBD1. The CDR3 contains 13 residues. The V and J ends lost 4 bases and 12 bases, in that order; junction bases with no gene match: 9. From germline, CDR1 is SEHNR and CDR2 FQNEAQ (reference sequence). The CDR3 here is CASSWGGQGDSFF. Written as DNA, the CDR3 is TGTGCCAGCAGCTGGGGGGGACAGGGTGATTCTTTCTTT.

The chain couples TRBV18 to TRBJ2-7, with 11 bases lining up with TRBD2. The CDR3 is 17 amino acids. Germline V lookup: CDR1 KGHSH, CDR2 LQKENI. J was trimmed by 3 bases and V by 2 bases; bases with no gene match: 9. The CDR3 coding sequence is TGTGCCAGCTCACCAGTCTCTAGCGGGGGGACCCGCTACGAGCAGTACTTC. This encodes CASSPVSSGGTRYEQYF.

The CDR3 DNA reads as TGTGCCAGCAGCCAAAAGACTAGCGGGGGGCTATCCCAAGAGACCCAGTACTTC. It specifies CASSQKTSGGLSQETQYF. This chain joins TRBV5-4 and TRBJ2-5; 13 positions agree with TRBD2. This CDR3 has 18 residues. V lost 4 bases and J lost 1; bases outside the gene matches: 10. From germline, CDR1 is SGHNT and CDR2 YYREEE (reference sequence).

The V gene is TRBV18, the J gene TRBJ2-4; 9 bases align to TRBD2. The CDR3 has 19 residues. In germline, CDR1 is KGHSH, CDR2 LQKENI. The ends lost 0 bases at V and 1 base at J; junction bases unmatched: 10. CDR3 amino acids: CASSPPPSGAGFAKNIQYF. The CDR3 nucleotides read TGTGCCAGCTCACCACCTCCTAGCGGGGCGGGGTTCGCCAAAAACATTCAGTACTTC. The variable domain in full, completed from reference TRBV18 and TRBJ2-4, reads NAGVMQNPRHLVRRRGQEARLRCSPMKGHSHVYWYRQLPEEGLKFMVYLQKENIIDESGMPKERFSAEFPKEGPSILRIQQVVRGDSAAYFCASSPPPSGAGFAKNIQYFGAGTRLSVL.

The chain joins TRBV30 to TRBJ2-7; 7 bases align to TRBD2. V shed 0 bases, J shed 4 bases, and the junction held 3 bases outside the gene matches. This CDR3 has 13 residues. Germline V CDR1 and CDR2: GTSNPN, SVGIG (reference sequence). CDR3 region: CAWSVLRGYEQYF. The CDR3 nucleotides read TGTGCCTGGAGTGTACTGCGGGGGTACGAGCAGTACTTC.

The chain recombines TRBV7-9 with TRBJ2-5; 11 bases map to TRBD2. Germline V gene data show CDR1 as SEHNR and CDR2 as FQNEAQ (reference sequence). This CDR3 spans 15 amino acids. V trimming: 5 bases; J trimming: 4 bases; junction bases outside the gene matches: 6. The CDR3 bases are TGTGCCAGCAGCCCCGCTAGCGGGAGGAGAGAGACCCAGTACTTC. Amino acid sequence: CASSPASGRRETQYF.

CDR3 in amino acids: CASSLAADTGELFF. CDR3 nucleotide sequence: TGTGCCAGCAGCCTAGCGGCTGACACCGGGGAGCTGTTTTTT. The chain couples TRBV4-2 to TRBJ2-2; perhaps TRBD2 as D (6 bases). The CDR3 runs to 14 residues. The V and J ends lost 4 bases and 3 bases respectively, with 9 bases between them. Per the germline V gene, CDR1 is LGHNA and CDR2 is YNFKEQ.